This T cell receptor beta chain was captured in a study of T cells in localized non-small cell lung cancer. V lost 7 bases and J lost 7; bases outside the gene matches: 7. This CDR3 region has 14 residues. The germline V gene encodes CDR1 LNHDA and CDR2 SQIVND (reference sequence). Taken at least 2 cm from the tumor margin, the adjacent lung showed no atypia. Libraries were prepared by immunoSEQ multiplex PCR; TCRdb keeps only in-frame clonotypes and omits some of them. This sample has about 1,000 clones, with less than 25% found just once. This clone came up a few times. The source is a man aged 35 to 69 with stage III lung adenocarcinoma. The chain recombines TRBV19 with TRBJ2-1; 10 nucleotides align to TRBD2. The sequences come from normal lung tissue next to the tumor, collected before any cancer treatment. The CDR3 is CASKREGQGNEQFF. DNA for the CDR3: TGTGCCAGTAAGCGGGAGGGCCAAGGGAATGAGCAGTTCTTC.